This T cell receptor beta chain was sequenced for a study of early T cells in non-severe SARS-CoV-2 infection. Study-wide context: Sequencing of bulk RNA from unsorted whole blood was done, without chain pairing.

This clonotype was seen at least ten times. The protocol attached unique molecular identifiers to individual cDNA molecules. MiXCR, run by TCRdb on the 5' RACE reads, gives a single entry per CDR3 protein. The repertoire holds tens of thousands of distinct CDR3 sequences, with 9% to 15% as singletons. This CDR3 comprises 14 residues. The germline V gene has CDR1 SGHAT and CDR2 FQNNGV. The ends lost 0 bases at V and 7 bases at J; junction bases unmatched: 3. This receptor was identified in an adult who was a healthcare worker with PCR-confirmed SARS-CoV-2 infection or an uninfected control (not recorded which). Sequencing was done on a sample of whole blood. The chain carries TRBV11-2 and TRBJ2-1; TRBD1 matches at 7 bases. The CDR3 sequence: CASSLDQGENEQFF. CDR3 DNA sequence: TGTGCCAGCAGCTTAGATCAGGGGGAGAATGAGCAGTTCTTC.